Presented here are 29 T cell receptor beta chains from one specimen sequenced in a study of blood T cell repertoires in COVID-19. This table comes from immunoSEQ multiplex PCR, and its TCRdb copy is limited to in-frame clones, with some not included. This table has about 170,000 clones, around 89% appearing once. Sequencing was carried out using PBMCs or T cells enriched from blood (not recorded which). Receptors were obtained from a woman between 18 and 29 years old who had recovered from COVID-19.

CDR3 amino acids: CASSLSYSAYGGYTF. DNA for the CDR3: TGTGCCAGCAGTTTATCATACTCTGCGTATGGTGGCTACACCTTC. The genes are TRBV28 and TRBJ1-2, with D hard to call. This CDR3 is built from 15 residues. Trimming removed 1 base at V and 7 bases at J, with 16 bases between. Germline CDR1 MDHEN, CDR2 SYDVKM.

The V gene is TRBV5-4, the J gene TRBJ1-1; 10 bases are a match to TRBD1. The junction had 1 base not matched to a gene; V was cut back by 5 bases and J by 0 bases. The CDR3 spans 14 residues. Germline V gene data show CDR1 as SGHNT and CDR2 as YYREEE (reference sequence). CDR3 protein: CASRDRGLNTEAFF. Written as DNA, the CDR3 is TGTGCCAGCAGAGACAGGGGGCTGAACACTGAAGCTTTCTTT.

V and J are TRBV27 and TRBJ1-2, with 11 positions matching TRBD1. The germline CDR1 and CDR2 sequences are MNHEY and SMNVEV (reference sequence). This CDR3 has 14 residues. Trimming cost V 9 bases and J 4 bases; bases outside gene matches: 7. Here the CDR3 DNA reads TGTGCCAGAATCCTCGGGACAGGGGGCTATGGCTACACCTTC. This gives the protein CARILGTGGYGYTF.

V gene TRBV5-6 combines with J gene TRBJ2-5, with a weak D call TRBD2 (6 bases). The germline V gene encodes CDR1 SGHDT and CDR2 YYEEEE. The length of the CDR3 is 16 residues. V was trimmed by 3 bases and J by 1 base, leaving 16 bases between them. The CDR3 here is CASSSDFGSLQETQYF. CDR3 in DNA: TGTGCCAGCAGCTCCGATTTCGGGAGCCTCCAAGAGACCCAGTACTTC.

The table lists this clone with a count of one. This sequence joins TRBV19 and TRBJ2-6; 7 bases agree with TRBD1. The junction had 4 bases not matched to a gene; V was cut back by 5 bases and J by 0 bases. The CDR3 contains 16 residues. CDR1 is LNHDA and CDR2 is SQIVND in the germline V gene (reference sequence). CDR3 region: CASSGTANSGANVLTF. DNA for the CDR3: TGTGCCAGTAGTGGGACAGCGAACTCTGGGGCCAACGTCCTGACTTTC.

This clone was recorded only once. This chain connects TRBV30 to TRBJ2-7; no definite D call. Germline lookup yields CDR1 GTSNPN and CDR2 SVGIG (reference sequence). The CDR3 loop spans 11 amino acids. V gave up 1 base and J gave up 2 bases, with 3 bases separating them. DNA for the CDR3: TGTGCCTGGAGTGCCACCTACGAGCAGTACTTC. Translated: CAWSATYEQYF.

This clone was observed once. This rearrangement joins TRBV7-2 to TRBJ2-1; TRBD2 matches at 9 bases. Losses at the gene ends were 4 bases for V and 5 bases for J; bases not matched to a gene: 12. The CDR3 sequence is 17 residues long. Germline CDR1 reads SGHTA; CDR2 reads FQGNSA. The CDR3 protein is CASSSQGRASGNNEQFF. DNA of the CDR3: TGTGCCAGCAGCTCACAGGGGAGGGCTAGCGGGAACAATGAGCAGTTCTTC. Filled out from reference TRBV7-2 and TRBJ2-1, the complete variable domain reads GAGVSQSPSNKVTEKGKDVELRCDPISGHTALYWYRQSLGQGLEFLIYFQGNSAPDKSGLPSDRFSAERTGGSVSTLTIQRTQQEDSAVYLCASSSQGRASGNNEQFFGPGTRLTVL.

This chain joins TRBV4-3 and TRBJ2-7; no clear D. Trimming removed 0 bases at V and 3 bases at J, with 12 bases between. CDR1 is LGHNA, CDR2 YSLEER, per germline. The CDR3 length is 15 residues. CDR3 sequence (DNA): TGCGCCAGCAGCCAAGATTATAGTCTCATCTACGAGCAGTACTTC. It specifies CASSQDYSLIYEQYF.

This chain links TRBV27 with TRBJ2-6; 8 nucleotides line up with TRBD1. V shed 7 bases and J 3 bases; nucleotides not matched to a gene: 11. CDR1 and CDR2 (germline): MNHEY, SMNVEV (reference sequence). CDR3 length: 17 residues. CDR3 sequence reads: CASTSRQGAGGANVLTF. For the CDR3, the DNA is TGTGCCAGCACTTCCCGGCAGGGGGCAGGTGGGGCCAACGTCCTGACTTTC.

This chain joins TRBV11-2 and TRBJ1-2, with D unresolved. Trimming left V 5 bases short and J 0 bases short, with 10 bases between. The CDR3 sequence is 14 residues long. Germline V gene data show CDR1 as SGHAT and CDR2 as FQNNGV. The CDR3 here is CASSPSRANYGYTF. In DNA form, the CDR3 reads TGTGCCAGCAGCCCAAGTCGGGCTAACTATGGCTACACCTTC.

The chain links TRBV3-1 (or the pseudogene TRBV3-2) to TRBJ2-3; tentatively, D is TRBD2 (5 bases). Germline lookup yields CDR1 LGHDT and CDR2 YNNKEL (reference sequence). V was shortened by 1 base and J by 3 bases, with 14 bases between the two germline ends. CDR3 length: 16 amino acids. The CDR3 coding sequence is TGTGCCAGCAGCCAAGTCGGAGGAGTAGGTACAGATACGCAGTATTTT. It translates to CASSQVGGVGTDTQYF.

The chain is built from TRBV28 and TRBJ2-5; 7 bases fit TRBD1. This CDR3 is built from 18 residues. Germline loops: CDR1 MDHEN, CDR2 SYDVKM. Unmatched junction bases numbered 13, after V lost 2 bases and J lost 1 base. Here the CDR3 reads CASSLSEQRTGLQETQYF. CDR3 nucleotides: TGTGCCAGCAGTTTAAGCGAGCAGAGGACAGGCCTCCAAGAGACCCAGTACTTC.

This rearrangement joins TRBV28 to TRBJ2-1; 9 bases align to TRBD2. The V gene's germline CDR1 is MDHEN and CDR2 SYDVKM. This CDR3 region has 16 residues. The J segment lost 8 bases and the V segment lost 4 bases, leaving 12 bases of the junction unmatched. The CDR3 bases are TGTGCCAGCAGTTCGTGGGTAGCGGGGGATGGTGATGAGCAGTTCTTC. It encodes CASSSWVAGDGDEQFF.

A few counts support this clone. The J gene is TRBJ2-3, the V gene TRBV10-3; D gene uncertain. The V end was cut by 0 bases, the J end by 3 bases, with 7 bases between. Germline CDR1 is ENHRY and CDR2 is SYGVKD. The CDR3 is 14 residues long. This chain's CDR3 is CAISESPRTDTQYF. The CDR3 DNA reads TGTGCCATCAGTGAGTCGCCCCGGACAGATACGCAGTATTTT.

This clone was recorded once. The CDR3 nucleotides are TGTGCCAGCAGCCCAGGCGGACAGTCTGAAGCTTTCTTT. Its translation is CASSPGGQSEAFF. This chain connects TRBV6-5 to TRBJ1-1; the D gene is possibly TRBD1 (6 bases). V was cut by 6 bases and J by 6 bases, with 14 bases left in between. Germline V CDR1 and CDR2: MNHEY, SVGAGI. This CDR3 is 13 amino acids long.

The rearrangement uses TRBV3-1 (or the pseudogene TRBV3-2) and TRBJ2-3; D is uncertain. This CDR3 has 13 amino acids. V was pared by 3 bases and J by 6 bases, with 10 bases between. Germline V lookup: CDR1 LGHDT, CDR2 YNNKEL (reference sequence). This CDR3 is CASSHQSRDTQYF. The CDR3 DNA is TGTGCCAGCAGCCACCAAAGTCGGGATACGCAGTATTTT.

V gene TRBV7-9 combines with J gene TRBJ2-1, with 14 bases fitting TRBD2. Trimming took 5 bases from V and 10 from J; bases not matched to a gene: 13. The germline CDR1 and CDR2 sequences are SEHNR and FQNEAQ (reference sequence). The CDR3 extends over 17 amino acids. This CDR3 is CASSLGGGLAGGREQFF. The CDR3 nucleotides read TGTGCCAGCAGCCTAGGGGGAGGACTAGCGGGAGGCCGCGAGCAGTTCTTC.

The J gene is TRBJ1-2, the V gene TRBV19, with D possibly TRBD1 on 6 matching bases. Germline assignment: CDR1 LNHDA and CDR2 SQIVND (reference sequence). The CDR3 runs 14 residues. Trimming removed 5 bases from V and 5 bases from J, with 15 bases in between. CDR3 region: CASSFPAGEYGYTF. In DNA form, the CDR3 reads TGTGCCAGTAGTTTCCCTGCAGGGGAATATGGCTACACCTTC.

This chain joins TRBV5-1 and TRBJ2-7; tentative D call: TRBD1 (5 bases). CDR3 size: 13 residues. Trimming removed 0 bases from V and 7 bases from J, with 11 bases in between. Germline assignment: CDR1 SGHRS and CDR2 YFSETQ. The CDR3 loop is CASSLEGAWEQYF. CDR3 in DNA: TGCGCCAGCAGCTTGGAAGGGGCTTGGGAGCAGTACTTC. Using reference TRBV5-1 and TRBJ2-7 for the parts outside the CDR3, the full variable domain is KAGVTQTPRYLIKTRGQQVTLSCSPISGHRSVSWYQQTPGQGLQFLFEYFSETQRNKGNFPGRFSGRQFSNSRSEMNVSTLELGDSALYLCASSLEGAWEQYFGPGTRLTVT.

The chain carries TRBV11-2 and TRBJ2-7, with D tentatively TRBD2 (5 bases). This CDR3 has 15 amino acids. V lost 0 bases to trimming and J lost 2 bases, with 11 bases between them. Germline V gene data show CDR1 as SGHAT and CDR2 as FQNNGV. The CDR3 protein is CASSLEAGGPYEQYF. DNA for the CDR3: TGTGCCAGCAGCTTAGAGGCGGGCGGCCCCTACGAGCAGTACTTC.

This chain links TRBV5-4 with TRBJ1-2; D not certain. Germline V gene lookup returns CDR1 SGHNT and CDR2 YYREEE (reference sequence). Trimming removed 0 bases from V and 6 bases from J, with 9 bases in between. The CDR3 contains 13 residues. The CDR3 reads CASSLDRVDGYTF. CDR3 sequence (DNA): TGTGCCAGCAGCTTGGACAGAGTGGATGGCTACACCTTC.

This chain uses TRBV5-1 with TRBJ2-7, with a possible D match to TRBD2 (5 bases). Trimming stripped 0 bases from V and 4 bases from J, with 17 bases between. Germline assignment: CDR1 SGHRS and CDR2 YFSETQ. CDR3 length: 16 residues. CDR3 sequence reads: CASSLDREGRGYEQYF. The CDR3 DNA is TGCGCCAGCAGCTTGGATCGGGAAGGCCGAGGGTACGAGCAGTACTTC.

J is TRBJ2-1 and V is TRBV27, with a possible D match to TRBD2 (6 bases). The CDR3 sequence is 15 residues long. CDR1 is MNHEY, CDR2 SMNVEV, per germline (reference sequence). V gave up 6 bases and J gave up 2 bases, with 14 bases separating them. The CDR3 coding sequence is TGTGCCAGCAGCTCCCCCGGGGGACCCTACAATGAGCAGTTCTTC. As protein: CASSSPGGPYNEQFF.

The rearrangement uses TRBV20-1 and TRBJ2-3; D unresolved. V was cut by 5 bases and J by 6 bases, with 9 bases left in between. Germline CDR1 is DFQATT and CDR2 is SNEGSKA (reference sequence). This CDR3 has 11 residues. For the CDR3, the DNA is TGCAGTGCTCGCGGAGTGGATACGCAGTATTTT. Its protein is CSARGVDTQYF.

This chain links TRBV6-5 with TRBJ1-2, with 7 bases that match TRBD1. The CDR3 is 13 residues long. Per the germline V gene, CDR1 is MNHEY and CDR2 is SVGAGI. The V segment lost 6 bases and the J segment 5 bases; nucleotides outside the gene matches: 6. The CDR3 is CASSYDRAYGYTF. CDR3 DNA: TGTGCCAGCAGCTACGACAGGGCTTATGGCTACACCTTC.

CDR3 protein: CASTPTGRGYGYTF. CDR3 bases: TGTGCCAGCACCCCAACTGGGAGGGGCTATGGCTACACCTTC. The chain employs TRBV9 and TRBJ1-2, with D perhaps TRBD1 (5 bases). The CDR3 runs to 14 residues. The V end lost 6 bases, the J end lost 4 bases, and 16 bases lay between the germline ends. The germline CDR1 and CDR2 sequences are SGDLS and YYNGEE.

This clone occurred once. This chain connects TRBV7-9 to TRBJ2-7; 10 bases map to TRBD1. The CDR3 covers 15 residues. Unmatched junction bases numbered 8, after V lost 5 bases and J lost 4 bases. Per germline, CDR1 SEHNR and CDR2 FQNEAQ (reference sequence). The CDR3 spells CASSANRDRGYEQYF. The CDR3 coding sequence is TGTGCCAGCAGCGCAAACCGGGACAGGGGATACGAGCAGTACTTC.

This chain connects TRBV15 to TRBJ1-5; D is ambiguous. Germline values: CDR1 LNHNV, CDR2 YYDKDF (reference sequence). CDR3 length: 14 amino acids. CDR3 DNA sequence: TGTGGGGCGAGTCCCCGTAGAGGCAATCAGCCCCAGCATTTT. It translates to CGASPRRGNQPQHF.

V gene TRBV6-1 combines with J gene TRBJ2-7; no definite D call. Germline values: CDR1 MNHNS, CDR2 SASEGT. The CDR3 runs to 14 residues. V gave up 3 bases and J gave up 1 base, with 10 bases separating them. The DNA of the CDR3 is TGTGCCAGCAGTGATTACCCAGCGTCCTACGAGCAGTACTTC. It translates to CASSDYPASYEQYF.